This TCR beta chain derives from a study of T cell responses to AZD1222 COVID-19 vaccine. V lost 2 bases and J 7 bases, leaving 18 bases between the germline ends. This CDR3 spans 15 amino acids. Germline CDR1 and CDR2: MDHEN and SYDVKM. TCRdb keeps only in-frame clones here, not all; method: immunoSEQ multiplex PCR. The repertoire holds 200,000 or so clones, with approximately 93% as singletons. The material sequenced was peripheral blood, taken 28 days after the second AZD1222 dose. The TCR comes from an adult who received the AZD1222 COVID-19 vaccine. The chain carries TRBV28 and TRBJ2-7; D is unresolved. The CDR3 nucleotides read TGTGCCAGCAGTTTAGATAGATTTGGCGTCCGGGAGCAGTACTTC. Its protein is CASSLDRFGVREQYF.